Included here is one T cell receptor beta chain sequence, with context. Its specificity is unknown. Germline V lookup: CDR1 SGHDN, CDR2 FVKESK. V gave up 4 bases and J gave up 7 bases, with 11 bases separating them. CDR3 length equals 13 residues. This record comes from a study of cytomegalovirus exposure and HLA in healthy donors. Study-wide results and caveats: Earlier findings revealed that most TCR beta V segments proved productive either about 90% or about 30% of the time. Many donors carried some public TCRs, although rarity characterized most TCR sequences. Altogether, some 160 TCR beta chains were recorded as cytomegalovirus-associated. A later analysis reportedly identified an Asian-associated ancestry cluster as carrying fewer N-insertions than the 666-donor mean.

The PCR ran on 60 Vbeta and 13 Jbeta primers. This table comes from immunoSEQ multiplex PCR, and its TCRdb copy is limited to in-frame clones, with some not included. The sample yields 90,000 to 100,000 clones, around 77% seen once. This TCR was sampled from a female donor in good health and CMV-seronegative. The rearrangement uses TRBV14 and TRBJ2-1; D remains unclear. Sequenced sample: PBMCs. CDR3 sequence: CASSPTQRNEQFF. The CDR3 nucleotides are TGTGCCAGCAGCCCCACGCAGAGGAATGAGCAGTTCTTC.